Detailed here is one T cell receptor beta chain. J was trimmed by 1 base and V by 0 bases; bases with no gene match: 16. The CDR3 is made up of 20 amino acids. In germline, CDR1 is SGHTA, CDR2 FQGNSA. Sequencing was performed with immunoSEQ multiplex PCR; in TCRdb, only in-frame clones are kept and a portion is missing. The table lists roughly 32,000 clones, 80% to 90% of them singletons. The sample belongs to a study of PD-L1 blockade in urothelial cancer. In the study overall: Blood gave a median about 140,000 T cells.

Here the sequenced sample was PBMCs, taken around atezolizumab (anti-PD-L1) treatment. This receptor was identified in a man between 60 and 75 years old with urothelial cancer. The J gene is TRBJ2-7, the V gene TRBV7-2; TRBD1 agrees at 9 bases. For the CDR3, the DNA is TGTGCCAGCAGCTTAGCGAGGACGGTCATTGACAGGGGGGCATCCTACGAGCAGTACTTC. Its protein product is CASSLARTVIDRGASYEQYF. Using reference TRBV7-2 and TRBJ2-7 for the parts outside the CDR3, the full variable domain is GAGVSQSPSNKVTEKGKDVELRCDPISGHTALYWYRQSLGQGLEFLIYFQGNSAPDKSGLPSDRFSAERTGGSVSTLTIQRTQQEDSAVYLCASSLARTVIDRGASYEQYFGPGTRLTVT.